This T cell receptor (beta chain) originates from a study of T cell responses to AZD1222 COVID-19 vaccine. Regarding the study as a whole: A rise in Spike-specific TCR breadth and depth followed two AZD1222 doses. No repertoire was sampled before or during the peak T cell response, only after it. Baseline seropositives among AZD1222 recipients totaled only five to seven.

Repertoires were generated with immunoSEQ multiplex PCR, while TCRdb's copy carries only in-frame clones and drops some. The data show 90,000 to 150,000 clones, more than 75% seen once. As to this clone: Its target is not known.

The length of the CDR3 is 13 residues. V was clipped by 5 bases and J by 4 bases, with 11 bases between them. Germline assignment: CDR1 SGHTA and CDR2 FQGNSA. This chain uses TRBV7-2 with TRBJ1-2, with D unresolved. The starting material was peripheral blood, obtained on day 0 of AZD1222 vaccination. The sequence was obtained from an adult in good health. CDR3 loop: CASSLGWSYGYTF. The DNA of the CDR3 is TGTGCCAGCAGCCTAGGCTGGAGCTATGGCTACACCTTC.